This TCR beta chain was profiled in a study of human T cells and chemical hapten exposure (dated by TCRdb to the early 2020s). Broadly, across the study: For sensitization, 2% DPC in acetone was applied to an approximately 2 cm by approximately 2 cm area of upper inner arm skin. The mostly female patient cohort included alopecia areata with under or over 50% scalp involvement, alopecia totalis and alopecia universalis. Libraries were pooled for sequencing, and variation in per-sample TCR yields was attributed mainly to small differences in library volumes within the pool. Patient blood was sampled pre-sensitization (week 0) and at 2, 6 and about 24 weeks after DPC sensitization. Patch tests used Finn chambers with 0.01% DPC on the upper back, scored after 6 days by International Contact Dermatitis Research Group standards. Patients additionally received weekly therapeutic DPC doses to the scalp throughout the roughly 25-week study period. Peripheral blood TCR repertoire changes were tracked in vivo in alopecia patients during primary and secondary sensitization to the hapten diphenylcyclopropenone (DPC). For TCR sequencing, blood came from about 29 alopecia patients at anywhere from one to four time points (pre-sensitization, 2, 6 and 24 weeks). Points the paper makes about the study in general: DPC sensitization did not change how many TCRs were above 1 in 1000 frequency, and no evidence was found of alterations in global repertoire structure. Alopecia, a presumed autoimmune disease, was present in all patients, so the immune response of the patients might differ from that of healthy individuals. Significantly more large CDR3 similarity clusters were formed by expanded TCRs than by pre-sensitization or healthy control sets, consistent with antigen-driven responses. The number of PT1 expanded TCRs positively correlated with patch test score, significant at thresholds 8, 16 and 32 but not 4. Repeated subsampling changed both the strength of the expansion versus patch-test correlation and the threshold at which that correlation became significant.

The time point label corresponds to: patch test 1, 2 weeks after DPC sensitization. Per the publication, the treatment or condition label means: therapeutic diphenylcyclopropenone sensitization with weekly scalp DPC. At each patch-test visit, blood was drawn before the patch test was applied. Eligible patients were aged 18 to 70, diagnosed with alopecia, deemed suitable for DPC therapy, and excluded if pregnant. Unfractionated whole blood was collected in Tempus Blood RNA tubes, and total RNA was extracted from that blood. This clonotype was detected a few times. Its antigen is unknown. No per-base quality is available; no much larger clone lies one base away. The library was prepared using RACE. The data were produced on a NextSeq 500. During library preparation, unique molecular identifiers were attached to individual cDNA molecules so that TCRs could be counted in a quantitative, reproducible way. From each blood RNA sample, both TCR alpha and TCR beta chains were sequenced. The paper's data handling went like this. The median number of TCRs per sample was around 96,000, ranging from about 20,000 to 690,600. V, J and CDR3 annotation of the TCR reads was performed with the Decombinator software suite. For the PS versus PT1 abundance plots, all samples were subsampled to the same number of TCRs (28,000). TCRs were defined as expanded if absent before sensitization and observed at least eight times at the 2-week time point. The public reads were reanalyzed by TCRdb: fastp trimming at Q25, MiXCR alignment, in-frame beta chains only. Under each unique CDR3 protein, matching rows form one entry showing the most common genes and DNA. Here the V and J calls rest on TCRdb's processing, not on the authors' analysis. This sample gives about 360,000 distinct CDR3 sequences in total; around 7% of them show up just once. The ten largest clones represent 8.4% of the sample.

Here the sequenced sample was whole blood, taken in connection with sensitization to the hapten diphenylcyclopropenone (DPC). The TCR comes from a woman aged 18-29 years with alopecia areata. Some clones in this sample may be carry-over from other donors' samples.

The CDR3 region: CASSERHLYEQYF. The DNA reads TGTGCCAGCAGTGAACGACATTTATACGAGCAGTACTTC. The chain is encoded by TRBV6-1 joined to TRBJ2-7; no confident D gene assignment can be made. Measured from the cysteine to the phenylalanine, the CDR3 is 13 residues long. CDR3 DNA is the only sequence kept; it has 39 bases, read in frame from the first base. The CDR1 and CDR2 encoded by the germline V gene are MNHNS and SASEGT. Relative to germline, V is 2 bases shorter and J is 4 bases shorter, with 9 bases between their ends.